These 24 T cell receptor beta chains came from one sample sequenced in a study of control samples from healthy donors and cancer patients. TCRdb keeps only in-frame clones here, not all; method: immunoSEQ multiplex PCR. The table has around 71,000 clones, more than 70% seen once. Sequencing used PBMCs. Receptors originate from a woman between 45 and 65 years old with head and neck cancer.

This chain joins TRBV2 and TRBJ2-5, with D perhaps TRBD2 (6 bases). The V end was cut by 7 bases, the J end by 5 bases, with 11 bases between. CDR3 length: 12 amino acids. Germline lookup yields CDR1 SNHLY and CDR2 FYNNEI. CDR3 bases: TGTGCCAGCATCGGGGGAGTTGAGACCCAGTACTTC. Protein: CASIGGVETQYF.

This sequence joins TRBV9 and TRBJ2-2, with 15 bases lining up with TRBD2. CDR3 length: 20 residues. CDR1 and CDR2 (germline): SGDLS, YYNGEE. The V gene end was trimmed by 4 bases and the J gene end by 1 base; junction bases not matched to a gene: 11. CDR3 loop: CASSFPPVGLAGGNTGELFF. As DNA, the CDR3 is TGTGCCAGCAGCTTCCCCCCGGTGGGACTAGCGGGGGGGAACACCGGGGAGCTGTTTTTT. The variable domain in full, completed from reference TRBV9 and TRBJ2-2, reads DSGVTQTPKHLITATGQRVTLRCSPRSGDLSVYWYQQSLDQGLQFLIQYYNGEERAKGNILERFSAQQFPDLHSELNLSSLELGDSALYFCASSFPPVGLAGGNTGELFFGEGSRLTVL.

The J gene is TRBJ2-5, the V gene TRBV20-1, with unresolved D. The CDR3 is 11 amino acids. V was pared by 2 bases and J by 2 bases, with 3 bases between. The germline V gene encodes CDR1 DFQATT and CDR2 SNEGSKA (reference sequence). CDR3 sequence reads: CSARPQETQYF. DNA of the CDR3: TGCAGTGCTAGACCTCAAGAGACCCAGTACTTC.

The chain joins TRBV24-1 to TRBJ2-1, with a possible D match to TRBD1 (6 bases). The CDR3 covers 15 residues. Germline lookup yields CDR1 KGHDR and CDR2 SFDVKD. Trimming pared 5 bases from V and 0 bases from J, leaving 10 bases between. In nucleotides, the CDR3 is TGTGCCACCAGTGTTACAGGGAGCTCCTACAATGAGCAGTTCTTC. It yields the protein CATSVTGSSYNEQFF.

The chain recombines TRBV15 with TRBJ2-1; possible D gene TRBD1, 6 bases. This CDR3 is 14 amino acids long. Germline V gene lookup returns CDR1 LNHNV and CDR2 YYDKDF (reference sequence). V dropped 4 bases and J dropped 1 base, with 8 bases sitting between them. CDR3 sequence: CATSKDRSYNEQFF. Here the CDR3 DNA reads TGTGCCACCAGCAAAGACAGGTCCTACAATGAGCAGTTCTTC.

The chain recombines TRBV6-5 with TRBJ1-5, with TRBD1 matching over 7 bases. V lost 7 bases and J lost 6; bases outside the gene matches: 9. Germline V gene sequence: CDR1 MNHEY, CDR2 SVGAGI. The CDR3 covers 14 residues. This chain's CDR3 is CASTPSRGSQPQHF. As DNA, the CDR3 is TGTGCCAGCACCCCTAGCAGGGGGTCTCAGCCCCAGCATTTT.

The V call is TRBV27, the J call TRBJ2-7, with 10 bases matching TRBD1. This CDR3 is 15 amino acids long. Germline V gene sequence: CDR1 MNHEY, CDR2 SMNVEV (reference sequence). The V segment lost 2 bases and the J segment 4 bases; nucleotides outside the gene matches: 5. The CDR3 DNA reads as TGTGCCAGCAGTTTAGACAGGGGGCGCGGATACGAGCAGTACTTC. This gives the protein CASSLDRGRGYEQYF.

In regard to this clone: Within the sample, other DNA sequences also encode this same CDR3. The chain is built from TRBV9 and TRBJ1-2; D unclear. CDR1 is SGDLS, CDR2 YYNGEE, per germline. The CDR3 is 13 residues long. Trimming removed 0 bases from V and 3 bases from J, with 6 bases in between. This chain's CDR3 is CASSVGTDYGYTF. CDR3 in DNA: TGTGCCAGCAGCGTAGGTACAGACTATGGCTACACCTTC.

The chain recombines TRBV9 with TRBJ2-2; no clear D gene. Germline V gives CDR1 SGDLS, CDR2 YYNGEE. V gave up 0 bases and J gave up 3 bases, with 6 bases separating them. The CDR3 has 14 residues. The CDR3 nucleotides read TGTGCCAGCAGCGTAGCCCAATACACCGGGGAGCTGTTTTTT. This encodes CASSVAQYTGELFF. Full variable domain (remainder filled in from reference TRBV9 and TRBJ2-2): DSGVTQTPKHLITATGQRVTLRCSPRSGDLSVYWYQQSLDQGLQFLIQYYNGEERAKGNILERFSAQQFPDLHSELNLSSLELGDSALYFCASSVAQYTGELFFGEGSRLTVL.

There are a few counts of this clone. The rearrangement uses TRBV5-1 and TRBJ2-3, with D perhaps being TRBD1 or TRBD2 (5 bases each). Germline CDR1 and CDR2: SGHRS and YFSETQ. V was pared by 6 bases and J by 2 bases, with 13 bases between. The CDR3 covers 14 residues. CDR3 in amino acids: CASKEPGLTDTQYF. The CDR3 DNA follows: TGCGCCAGCAAAGAACCGGGGCTCACAGATACGCAGTATTTT.

CDR3 nucleotides: TGTGCCAGCAGTTACGGGGGAGGGGGCGGTGGGTCTGAAGCTTTCTTT. It yields the protein CASSYGGGGGGSEAFF. The rearrangement uses TRBV6-2 or TRBV6-3 and TRBJ1-1; TRBD1 agrees at 7 bases. V was pared by 2 bases and J by 6 bases, with 12 bases of the junction left unmatched. This CDR3 comprises 16 residues. Germline V gene sequence: CDR1 MNHEY, CDR2 SVGEGT.

This clone was detected only a few times. The chain recombines TRBV7-9 with TRBJ1-2, with D hard to call. V gave up 8 bases and J gave up 4 bases, with 11 bases separating them. Germline lookup yields CDR1 SEHNR and CDR2 FQNEAQ (reference sequence). The CDR3 is made up of 12 amino acids. As DNA, the CDR3 is TGTGCCAGCGGGGAATTTGGCTATGGCTACACCTTC. This translates into CASGEFGYGYTF.

The chain couples TRBV6-1 to TRBJ2-1; D is perhaps TRBD2 (6 bases). This CDR3 comprises 15 residues. The V gene lost 5 bases and the J gene lost 5 bases, with 16 bases spanning the gap. In germline, CDR1 is MNHNS, CDR2 SASEGT. This CDR3 reads CASSHVRDFDNEQFF. The CDR3 DNA sequence: TGTGCCAGCAGTCACGTCCGGGACTTCGACAATGAGCAGTTCTTC.

In this sample, this clone turned up once. The CDR3 bases are TGTGCCAGTACCCCAAGGTGGGGGGCCCGTGTCCACAATGAGCAGTTCTTC. Encoded protein: CASTPRWGARVHNEQFF. This sequence joins TRBV19 and TRBJ2-1; either TRBD1 or TRBD2 may fit D (6 bases each). V shed 7 bases and J shed 5 bases, with 24 bases lying between them. Germline CDR1 is LNHDA and CDR2 is SQIVND (reference sequence). CDR3 length: 17 amino acids.

The V and J genes are TRBV11-2 and TRBJ2-1, with TRBD2 as a possible D gene (6 bases). The ends were cut back, 5 bases at V and 6 bases at J, with 17 bases in the middle. CDR3 length: 15 amino acids. CDR1 SGHAT and CDR2 FQNNGV come from the germline V gene. CDR3 sequence: CASSPPGLIGNEQFF. CDR3 DNA sequence: TGTGCCAGCAGCCCCCCGGGACTTATCGGCAATGAGCAGTTCTTC.

The chain links TRBV28 to TRBJ2-7; 11 bases map to TRBD2. Germline V gives CDR1 MDHEN, CDR2 SYDVKM. V gave up 7 bases and J gave up 2 bases; unmatched junction bases: 10. The CDR3 is 16 residues long. The CDR3 DNA reads as TGTGCCAGCACCCTCGTAGCGGGGGGGTCCCCCTACGAGCAGTACTTC. This codes for CASTLVAGGSPYEQYF.

The chain is built from TRBV19 and TRBJ1-5; D possibly corresponds to TRBD1 (6 bases). This CDR3 is 14 amino acids long. The germline CDR1 and CDR2 sequences are LNHDA and SQIVND (reference sequence). Trimming removed 5 bases from V and 0 bases from J, with 8 bases in between. CDR3 protein: CASSGQFSNQPQHF. CDR3 DNA sequence: TGTGCCAGTAGTGGACAGTTTAGCAATCAGCCCCAGCATTTT. Using reference TRBV19 and TRBJ1-5 for the parts outside the CDR3, the full variable domain is DGGITQSPKYLFRKEGQNVTLSCEQNLNHDAMYWYRQDPGQGLRLIYYSQIVNDFQKGDIAEGYSVSREKKESFPLTVTSAQKNPTAFYLCASSGQFSNQPQHFGDGTRLSIL.

The chain combines TRBV23-1 with TRBJ1-2, with D possibly matching TRBD1 (5 bases). TRBV23-1 is classed as an ORF, of uncertain function. With 3 bases removed from V and 7 bases from J, the gap between germline ends came to 27 bases. CDR3 length: 18 amino acids. The CDR3 DNA reads as TGCGCCAGCAGTCATTGGGGAGGGGCGGGACCCAGGGTGTTTGGCTACACCTTC. Amino acid sequence: CASSHWGGAGPRVFGYTF.

The rearrangement uses TRBV28 and TRBJ2-1; D unresolved. Trimming left V 2 bases short and J 2 bases short, with 10 bases between. Germline lookup yields CDR1 MDHEN and CDR2 SYDVKM. This CDR3 has 15 amino acids. The CDR3 DNA follows: TGTGCCAGCAGTTTAAGAGGTCAGGCCTACAATGAGCAGTTCTTC. It yields the protein CASSLRGQAYNEQFF.

J is TRBJ1-2 and V is TRBV5-6; D is unclear. Germline lookup yields CDR1 SGHDT and CDR2 YYEEEE. The CDR3 is 14 amino acids. V was clipped by 0 bases and J by 3 bases, with 9 bases between them. CDR3 bases: TGTGCCAGCAGCTTGGCCGAAGGGCACTATGGCTACACCTTC. Its translation: CASSLAEGHYGYTF.

Written as DNA, the CDR3 is TGTGCCAGTAGTATATCCGGGGAACAGCCCCAGCATTTT. Residues: CASSISGEQPQHF. The rearrangement links TRBV19 to TRBJ1-5; D is ambiguous. The CDR3 loop spans 13 amino acids. The germline gives CDR1 LNHDA, CDR2 SQIVND (reference sequence). The V gene lost 2 bases and the J gene lost 7 bases, with 9 bases spanning the gap.

The chain carries TRBV5-1 and TRBJ1-1; a possible D gene is TRBD1 (5 bases). V was pared by 0 bases and J by 6 bases, with 15 bases between. Germline CDR1 SGHRS, CDR2 YFSETQ. The CDR3 has 15 residues. The CDR3 is CASSLGTREVAEAFF. In nucleotides, the CDR3 is TGCGCCAGCAGCTTGGGGACAAGAGAGGTTGCTGAAGCTTTCTTT.

The chain links TRBV18 to TRBJ2-6, with a tentative D call TRBD2 (5 bases). The ends were cut back, 1 base at V and 0 bases at J, with 7 bases in the middle. The CDR3 contains 16 residues. Germline V gene lookup returns CDR1 KGHSH and CDR2 LQKENI. CDR3 residues: CASSPRRDSGANVLTF. The CDR3 DNA follows: TGTGCCAGCTCACCACGCCGGGACTCTGGGGCCAACGTCCTGACTTTC.

The chain joins TRBV14 to TRBJ1-6; D is undetermined. Trimming stripped 0 bases from V and 6 bases from J, with 12 bases between. CDR3 length equals 16 residues. Germline values: CDR1 SGHDN, CDR2 FVKESK. The CDR3 reads CASSQDWGPGNSPLHF. The CDR3 DNA is TGTGCCAGCAGCCAAGATTGGGGTCCCGGTAATTCACCCCTCCACTTT. The full variable domain, with the rest looked up from reference TRBV14 and TRBJ1-6, is EAGVTQFPSHSVIEKGQTVTLRCDPISGHDNLYWYRRVMGKEIKFLLHFVKESKQDESGMPNNRFLAERTGGTYSTLKVQPAELEDSGVYFCASSQDWGPGNSPLHFGNGTRLTVT.